This T cell receptor (beta chain) was captured by sequencing in a study of blood T cells in healthy people across ages. This CDR3 is built from 14 residues. Germline V gene lookup returns CDR1 ENHRY and CDR2 SYGVKD. Isolation per sample recovered at least 6 million PBMCs. The use of a sample-barcoded 5' primer and a J-beta primer mix characterized a second PCR of roughly 6 to 11 cycles. TCRdb re-derived calls from the 5' RACE reads in MiXCR, one entry per CDR3 protein. In the table there are 550,000 to 800,000 distinct CDR3 sequences, around 21% of which are singletons. The receptor's source is a man in his sixties or seventies in good health. The J gene is TRBJ2-1, the V gene TRBV10-3; 7 nucleotides agree with TRBD1. The better agreement between TRBJ2-7 and the DNA end casts doubt on the J call. Sequencing was performed on blood. DNA of the CDR3: TGTGCCATCAGTGCTCCGGGACAGATCTACGAGCAGTACTTC. Translation: CAISAPGQIYEQYF.